Here is one T cell receptor (beta chain) with its context. V lost 3 bases and J lost 5; bases outside the gene matches: 9. The CDR3 is made up of 16 amino acids. Germline V gene lookup returns CDR1 LGHNA and CDR2 YNFKEQ. Authors' data handling: Amplification of reference gene primers was used by the study to estimate nucleated cell counts. Sequencing was performed with immunoSEQ multiplex PCR; in TCRdb, only in-frame clones are kept and a portion is missing. V and J calls and clone size come straight from that table; D and trimming were deduced from the DNA. The sample consists of about 180,000 clones, roughly nine tenths of them appearing once. The data stem from a study of blood T cell repertoires in COVID-19. Study summary: The cDNA or gDNA used as material had been derived from T cells, B-cell-depleted T cells, or PBMCs.

Participant ages covered roughly 18 to 89 years across around 22 US areas. The study assigned cohorts using participant-reported clinical history. The sample was PBMCs or T cells enriched from blood (not recorded which). The chain links TRBV4-2 to TRBJ2-7; TRBD2 matches at 11 bases. The sequence was collected from a woman in her thirties or forties with acute COVID-19. This CDR3 reads CASSHSLTSGENEQYF. The DNA of the CDR3 is TGTGCCAGCAGCCATTCTTTGACTAGCGGGGAGAACGAGCAGTACTTC.